This TCR beta chain was sequenced for a study of blood T cell repertoires in COVID-19. Original handling: How many nucleated cells were present was estimated from reference gene primer amplification. Libraries were prepared by immunoSEQ multiplex PCR; TCRdb keeps only in-frame clonotypes and omits some of them. That table supplies the V and J calls and clone size; D and trimming were determined from the DNA. The sample carries about 68,000 clones, approximately 81% recorded once. The table lists this clone with a count of one. Trimming removed 3 bases at V and 8 bases at J, with 13 bases between. This CDR3 has 13 residues. CDR1 and CDR2 from the germline V gene are KGHSH and LQKENI.

V is TRBV18 and J is TRBJ1-1, with D unclear. The sequenced sample consisted of peripheral blood. The source of this sequence is a man in his forties or fifties with active COVID-19. The CDR3 loop is CASSPFERPEAFF. The CDR3 nucleotides are TGTGCCAGCTCACCCTTTGAGAGGCCAGAAGCTTTCTTT.